The rows below give T cell receptor beta chains drawn from one sample of a study of blood T cells in healthy people across ages. TCRdb re-analysed the 5' RACE reads in MiXCR, keeping a single row per CDR3 protein. The data contain hundreds of thousands of distinct CDR3 sequences, 25% to 30% of them singletons. Sequenced material: blood. The receptors were sampled from a woman at least 80 years old in good health. Both conserved end residues are part of each CDR3. D genes are given only for firm matches. Clone size is shown for a subset of rows, as once, few, many or a class of expanded clone.

v_call	clone_size	j_call	d_call	cdr3_nt	cdr3_aa
TRBV3-1	many	TRBJ1-4	NA	TGTGCCAGCAGCCCTGGCCCTCTGGCTAATGAAAAACTGTTTTTT	CASSPGPLANEKLFF
TRBV2	few	TRBJ2-1	TRBD2	TGTGCCAGCAGTGAAGTGAGACTAGCGGTCTTTAATGAGCAGTTCTTC	CASSEVRLAVFNEQFF
TRBV5-6	many	TRBJ2-3	TRBD2	TGTGCCAGCAGCTTGACTAGCGGGGAACAAGATACGCAGTATTTT	CASSLTSGEQDTQYF
TRBV3-1	NA	TRBJ2-7	NA	TGTGCCAGCAGCCAAGATCTTGCGGGGCCCTACGAGCAGTACTTC	CASSQDLAGPYEQYF
TRBV4-3	NA	TRBJ1-1	NA	TGCGCCAGCAGCCAAGAGGGGGGGGGCGGCACTGAAGCTTTCTTT	CASSQEGGGGTEAFF
TRBV6-1	NA	TRBJ2-1	NA	TGTGCCAGCAGTACCAGCGCTGCCCCCATTCAGTTCTTC	CASSTSAAPIQFF
TRBV30	many	TRBJ2-7	NA	TGTGCCTGGAGTCCTGCAGGTTTAAGGTCCTACGAGCAGTACTTC	CAWSPAGLRSYEQYF
TRBV6-1	few	TRBJ1-1	NA	TGTGCCAGCAGTACCACGGGGAGGATGAACACTGAAGCTTTCTTT	CASSTTGRMNTEAFF
TRBV10-3	many	TRBJ2-3	TRBD2	TGTGCCATCAGTGCCACTAGCGGGGGATATAGCACAGATACGCAGTATTTT	CAISATSGGYSTDTQYF
TRBV27	NA	TRBJ2-3	NA	TGTGCCAGCAACCATCCAGGGGCGGGAAGTCGGAATACGCAGTATTTT	CASNHPGAGSRNTQYF
TRBV2	few	TRBJ2-2	TRBD1	TGTGCCAGCAGCACCGGGACAGGGCTCACCGGGGAGCTGTTTTTT	CASSTGTGLTGELFF
TRBV29-1	NA	TRBJ2-2	NA	TGCAGCGTTGAAACGGGGGTCGACGGGGAGCTGTTTTTT	CSVETGVDGELFF
TRBV10-3	many	TRBJ2-5	TRBD1	TGTGCCACCGGACAGGGGGTCGGGGAGACCCAGTACTTC	CATGQGVGETQYF
TRBV5-1	many	TRBJ2-6	NA	TGCGCCAGCAGGGGGAACAGGCCCTCTGGGGCCAACGTCCTGACTTTC	CASRGNRPSGANVLTF
TRBV18	NA	TRBJ2-1	NA	TGTGCCAGCTCGCCAGACTTGAGCTCCTACAATGAGCAGTTCTTC	CASSPDLSSYNEQFF
TRBV6-5	few	TRBJ2-3	NA	TGTGCCAGCAGTTATAACGGGGCCGGGACAGATACGCAGTATTTT	CASSYNGAGTDTQYF
TRBV7-9	many	TRBJ2-1	NA	TGTGCCAGCAGCCCGGCGGATGAGCAGTTCTTC	CASSPADEQFF
TRBV20-1	many	TRBJ1-2	TRBD1	TGCAGTGCTAGAGACCCCGGGGACAGACAGCGGGGCTACACCTTC	CSARDPGDRQRGYTF
TRBV20-1	many	TRBJ2-3	NA	TGCAGTGCCCACAGCTACGCAGATACGCAGTATTTT	CSAHSYADTQYF
TRBV20-1	many	TRBJ1-1	TRBD1	TGCAGTGCCAACGACAGGGCCTATCGGTCTTTCTTT	CSANDRAYRSFF
TRBV5-6	NA	TRBJ2-7	NA	TGTGCCAGCAGCTTGAAACCGGGCGAGCAGTACTTC	CASSLKPGEQYF
TRBV6-5	many	TRBJ2-7	NA	TGTGCCAGCAGTACCCCTAGCCGGAGCTCCTACGAGCAGTACTTC	CASSTPSRSSYEQYF
TRBV20-1	many	TRBJ2-7	NA	TGCAGTGCTCGATACCCCCTTGGGGGCCAGTACTTC	CSARYPLGGQYF
TRBV21-1	NA	TRBJ1-2	NA	TGTGCCAGCAGCTCAAGGAGAGGCCCAAAAACCTCCCCTAACTATGGCTACACCTTC	CASSSRRGPKTSPNYGYTF
TRBV6-6	NA	TRBJ1-1	TRBD1	TGTGCCAGCAGCGGACAGGGAATCTCGAACACTGAAGCTTTCTTT	CASSGQGISNTEAFF
TRBV7-3	many	TRBJ2-3	NA	TGTGCCAGCAGCTCGTCTCCGGCCAAGCGGATGGATACGCAGTATTTT	CASSSSPAKRMDTQYF
TRBV28	many	TRBJ2-5	TRBD2	TGTGCCAGCAGTATGACTAGCGGGGAACTGTGGGAGACCCAGTACTTC	CASSMTSGELWETQYF
TRBV18	many	TRBJ2-3	NA	TGTGCCAGCTCAGGACCCCAACCGACAGATACGCAGTATTTT	CASSGPQPTDTQYF
TRBV12-3/TRBV12-4	many	TRBJ1-2	NA	TGTGCCAGCAGTAAGAGGGGCGAATTTTGGGGCTACACCTTC	CASSKRGEFWGYTF
TRBV5-6	many	TRBJ2-1	NA	TGTGCCAGCGGCTGGTTAGCGGAACGCTACAATGAGCAGTTCTTC	CASGWLAERYNEQFF